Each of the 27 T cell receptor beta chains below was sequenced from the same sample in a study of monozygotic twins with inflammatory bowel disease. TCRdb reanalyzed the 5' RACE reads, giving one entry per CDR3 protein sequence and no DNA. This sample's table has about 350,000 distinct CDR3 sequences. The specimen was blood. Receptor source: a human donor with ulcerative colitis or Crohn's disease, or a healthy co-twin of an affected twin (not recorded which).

The CDR3: CASTSGQGVWAQHF. The V gene is TRBV19, the J gene TRBJ1-5; TCRdb's D gene call, TRBD1, goes unchecked for lack of DNA. The CDR3 has 14 amino acids. Germline CDR1 is LNHDA and CDR2 is SQIVND (reference sequence).

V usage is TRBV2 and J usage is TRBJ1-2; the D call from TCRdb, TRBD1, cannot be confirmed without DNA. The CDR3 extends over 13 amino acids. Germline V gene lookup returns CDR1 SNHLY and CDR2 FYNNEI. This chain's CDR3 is CASKKGQDYGYTF. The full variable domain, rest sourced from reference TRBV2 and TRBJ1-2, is EPEVTQTPSHQVTQMGQEVILRCVPISNHLYFYWYRQILGQKVEFLVSFYNNEISEKSEIFDDQFSVERPDGSNFTLKIRSTKLEDSAMYFCASKKGQDYGYTFGSGTRLTVV.

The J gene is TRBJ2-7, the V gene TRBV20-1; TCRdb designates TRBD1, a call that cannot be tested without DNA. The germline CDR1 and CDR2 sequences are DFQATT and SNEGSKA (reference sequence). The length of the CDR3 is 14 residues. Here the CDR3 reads CSARERDRAYEQYF.

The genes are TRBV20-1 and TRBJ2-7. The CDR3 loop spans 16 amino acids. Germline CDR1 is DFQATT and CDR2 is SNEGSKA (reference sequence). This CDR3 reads CSAKSNWGSDSYEQYF.

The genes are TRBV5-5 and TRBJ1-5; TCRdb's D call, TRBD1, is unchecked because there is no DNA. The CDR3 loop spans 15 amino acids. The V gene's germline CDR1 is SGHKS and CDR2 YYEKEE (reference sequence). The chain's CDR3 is CASSLWHGGGQPQHF.

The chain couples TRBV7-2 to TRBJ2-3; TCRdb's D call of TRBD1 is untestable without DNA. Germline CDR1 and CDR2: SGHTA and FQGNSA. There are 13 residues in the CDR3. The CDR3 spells CASGQGGRDTQYF.

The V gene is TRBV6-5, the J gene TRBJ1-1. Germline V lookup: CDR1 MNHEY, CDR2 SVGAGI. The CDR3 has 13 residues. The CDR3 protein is CASHNGWNTEAFF.

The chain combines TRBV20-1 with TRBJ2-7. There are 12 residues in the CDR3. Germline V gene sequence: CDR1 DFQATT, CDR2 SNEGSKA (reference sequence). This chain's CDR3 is CSARTQTYEQYF.

CDR3 sequence reads: CAWSGQVANYGYTF. V and J are TRBV30 and TRBJ1-2. Germline V gives CDR1 GTSNPN, CDR2 SVGIG (reference sequence). This CDR3 has 14 residues.

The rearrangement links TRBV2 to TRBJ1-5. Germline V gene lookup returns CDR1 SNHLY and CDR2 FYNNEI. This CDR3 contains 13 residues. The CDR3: CASSDSLDQPQHF.

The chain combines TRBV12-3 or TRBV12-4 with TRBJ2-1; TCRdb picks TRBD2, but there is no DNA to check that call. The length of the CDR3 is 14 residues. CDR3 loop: CASRHPLMNNEQFF.

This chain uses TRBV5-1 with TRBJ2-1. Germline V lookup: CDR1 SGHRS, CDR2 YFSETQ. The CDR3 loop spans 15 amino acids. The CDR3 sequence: CASSEGVNLSNEQFF.

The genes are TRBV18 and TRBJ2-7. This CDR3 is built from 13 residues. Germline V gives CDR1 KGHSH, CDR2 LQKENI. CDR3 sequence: CASSPGSSYEQYF.

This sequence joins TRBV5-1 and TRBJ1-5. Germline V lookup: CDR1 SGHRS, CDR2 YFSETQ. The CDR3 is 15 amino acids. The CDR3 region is CASSLAGISNQPQHF.

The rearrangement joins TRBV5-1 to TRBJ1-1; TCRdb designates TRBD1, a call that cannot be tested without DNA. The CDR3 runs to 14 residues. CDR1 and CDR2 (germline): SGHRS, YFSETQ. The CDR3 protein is CASSRGDLNTEAFF.

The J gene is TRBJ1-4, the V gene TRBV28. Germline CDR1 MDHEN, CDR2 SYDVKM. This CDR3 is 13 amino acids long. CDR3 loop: CASSLSRNEKLFF.

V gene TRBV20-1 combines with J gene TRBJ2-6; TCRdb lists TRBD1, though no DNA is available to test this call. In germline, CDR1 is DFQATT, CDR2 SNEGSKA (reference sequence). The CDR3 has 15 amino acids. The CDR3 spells CSARGDNSGANVLTF.

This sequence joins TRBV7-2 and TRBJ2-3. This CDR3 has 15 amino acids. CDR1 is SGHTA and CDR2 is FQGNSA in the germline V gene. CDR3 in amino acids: CASSLEEAYTDTQYF.

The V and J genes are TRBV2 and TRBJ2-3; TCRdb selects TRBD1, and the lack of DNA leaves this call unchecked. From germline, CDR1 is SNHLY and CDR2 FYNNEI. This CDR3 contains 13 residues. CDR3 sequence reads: CASGRQSTDTQYF.

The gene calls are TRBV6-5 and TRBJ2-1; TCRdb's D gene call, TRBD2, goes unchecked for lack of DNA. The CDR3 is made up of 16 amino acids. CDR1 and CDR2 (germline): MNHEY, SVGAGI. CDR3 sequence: CASSYSGLLAVNEQFF.

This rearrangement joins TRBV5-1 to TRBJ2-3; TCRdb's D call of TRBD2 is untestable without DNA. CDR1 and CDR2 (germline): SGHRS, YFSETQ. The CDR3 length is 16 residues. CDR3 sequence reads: CASSFFAGASTDTQYF.

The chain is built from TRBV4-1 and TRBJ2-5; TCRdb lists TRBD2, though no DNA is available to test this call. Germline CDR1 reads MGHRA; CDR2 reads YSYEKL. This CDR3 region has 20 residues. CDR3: CASSQEDGGLAGLYQETQYF.

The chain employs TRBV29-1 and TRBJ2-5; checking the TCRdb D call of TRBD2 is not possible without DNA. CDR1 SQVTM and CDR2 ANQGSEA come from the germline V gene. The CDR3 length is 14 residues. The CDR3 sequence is CSVGLAGGPETQYF. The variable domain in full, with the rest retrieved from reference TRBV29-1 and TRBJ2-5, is SAVISQKPSRDICQRGTSLTIQCQVDSQVTMMFWYRQQPGQSLTLIATANQGSEATYESGFVIDKFPISRPNLTFSTLTVSNMSPEDSSIYLCSVGLAGGPETQYFGPGTRLLVL.

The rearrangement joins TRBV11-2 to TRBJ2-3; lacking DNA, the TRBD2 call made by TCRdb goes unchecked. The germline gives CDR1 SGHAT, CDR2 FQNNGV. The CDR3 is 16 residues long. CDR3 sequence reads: CASSADFRWDADTQYF.

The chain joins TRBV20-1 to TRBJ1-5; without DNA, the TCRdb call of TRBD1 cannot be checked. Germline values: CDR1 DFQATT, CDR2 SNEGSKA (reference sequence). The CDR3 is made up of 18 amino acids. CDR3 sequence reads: CSARAPRRQGPGNQPQHF.

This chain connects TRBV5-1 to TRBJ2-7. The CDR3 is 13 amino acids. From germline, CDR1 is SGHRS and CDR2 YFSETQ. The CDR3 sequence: CASSLGAHYEQYF.

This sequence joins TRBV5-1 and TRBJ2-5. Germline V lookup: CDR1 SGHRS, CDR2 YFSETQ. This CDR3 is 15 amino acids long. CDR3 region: CASSLRRSAQETQYF.